Below, one T cell receptor beta chain is given with its context. As yet, its antigen is unknown. The unexposed donors gave CD4+ T cells in about 2010-2019, prior to COVID-19. After about 10 days of culture, CD4+ T cells were isolated. Unexposed-donor CD4+ T cells were probed with SARS-CoV-2 S/N and four cold-coronavirus spikes, cells permitting. CDR3 length: 14 residues. Losses at the gene ends were 5 bases for V and 8 bases for J; bases not matched to a gene: 6. Germline V lookup: CDR1 SGHAT, CDR2 FQNNGV. This entry is derived from a study of CD4 T cells in relation to SARS-CoV-2 and coronaviruses. The table came from immunoSEQ multiplex PCR; TCRdb's copy has only in-frame clones and leaves some out. The sample shows fewer than 25,000 clones, under 80% of them seen only once.

This TCR came from a human donor in good health. The sequenced material came from CD4+ T cells from PBMCs, cultured in vitro. This chain connects TRBV11-2 to TRBJ2-4, with 10 bases aligning to TRBD2. This CDR3 reads CASSDGLAGDIQYF. DNA of the CDR3: TGTGCCAGCAGCGACGGGCTAGCGGGGGACATTCAGTACTTC.